This is a list of T cell receptor beta chains from one sample in a study of PD-L1 blockade in urothelial cancer. TCRdb's copy holds only in-frame clones and misses some; the assay was immunoSEQ multiplex PCR. This sample has some 90,000 clones, with roughly 90% found just once. The sample here was PBMCs, taken around atezolizumab (anti-PD-L1) treatment. The receptors derive from a woman older than 75 with urothelial cancer. CDR3s include the opening cysteine and the closing phenylalanine or tryptophan. Fields, in order: V gene, D gene, J gene, clone size, CDR3 DNA, CDR3 protein. A D gene is named only where the DNA matches it firmly. Size is stated for part of the rows, as once, few or many counts, or as a class when the clone is expanded.

v_gene: TRBV11-2; d_gene: TRBD2; j_gene: TRBJ2-5; abundance: once; CDR3nt: TGTGCCAGCAGCTTAGCGGGAGGAGGTGGAGAGACCCAGTACTTC; CDR3aa: CASSLAGGGGETQYF
v_gene: TRBV5-4; d_gene: TRBD1; j_gene: TRBJ1-4; abundance: -; CDR3nt: TGTGCCAGCAGCTCCAGACAGGGGGCTAGCGGGGGAGATGAAAAACTGTTTTTT; CDR3aa: CASSSRQGASGGDEKLFF
v_gene: TRBV6-1; d_gene: -; j_gene: TRBJ1-2; abundance: -; CDR3nt: TGTGCCAGCAGTGAAGCGGGGCGAGGCTACACCTTC; CDR3aa: CASSEAGRGYTF
v_gene: TRBV18; d_gene: TRBD2; j_gene: TRBJ2-7; abundance: once; CDR3nt: TGTGCCAGCTCACCACGGACTAGCGGGAGCCGCCTGTCCTACGAGCAGTACTTC; CDR3aa: CASSPRTSGSRLSYEQYF
v_gene: TRBV5-5; d_gene: -; j_gene: TRBJ1-2; abundance: -; CDR3nt: TGTGCCAGCAGTTCCGACAGAACTAACTATGGCTACACCTTC; CDR3aa: CASSSDRTNYGYTF
v_gene: TRBV7-8; d_gene: -; j_gene: TRBJ2-3; abundance: -; CDR3nt: TGTGCCAGCGTCCCAGGTCCGTTTAGCACAGATACGCAGTATTTT; CDR3aa: CASVPGPFSTDTQYF
v_gene: TRBV29-1; d_gene: TRBD2; j_gene: TRBJ2-1; abundance: -; CDR3nt: TGCAGCGTTGGGGTAGGGACTAGCGGGAGGGACAATGAGCAGTTCTTC; CDR3aa: CSVGVGTSGRDNEQFF
v_gene: TRBV10-2; d_gene: -; j_gene: TRBJ1-5; abundance: once; CDR3nt: TGCGCCGCGGGGCCCGGCGGCAACCAGCCCCAGCATTTT; CDR3aa: CAAGPGGNQPQHF
v_gene: TRBV19; d_gene: -; j_gene: TRBJ2-5; abundance: few; CDR3nt: TGTGCCAGTAGTATCGCGGGAGAGACCCAGTACTTC; CDR3aa: CASSIAGETQYF
v_gene: TRBV5-4; d_gene: TRBD1; j_gene: TRBJ1-3; abundance: -; CDR3nt: TGTGCCAGCAGCTTGGGGGACAGGGGGCTTGGAAACACCATATATTTT; CDR3aa: CASSLGDRGLGNTIYF
v_gene: TRBV28; d_gene: -; j_gene: TRBJ2-7; abundance: -; CDR3nt: TGTGCCAGCAGTCCCGGGTCGGCAGAAACCTACGAGCAGTACTTC; CDR3aa: CASSPGSAETYEQYF
v_gene: TRBV5-4; d_gene: -; j_gene: TRBJ1-4; abundance: -; CDR3nt: TGTGCCAGCAGCTTGGACAGGATTAATGAAAAACTGTTTTTT; CDR3aa: CASSLDRINEKLFF
v_gene: TRBV19; d_gene: -; j_gene: TRBJ1-1; abundance: once; CDR3nt: TGTGCCAGTAGTAACCCCTCAGGGGACCCTATGAACACTGAAGCTTTCTTT; CDR3aa: CASSNPSGDPMNTEAFF
v_gene: TRBV7-9; d_gene: TRBD2; j_gene: TRBJ2-3; abundance: -; CDR3nt: TGTGCCAGCAGCTTAAGGACTAGCGGGAGGGCCACAGATACGCAGTATTTT; CDR3aa: CASSLRTSGRATDTQYF
v_gene: TRBV9; d_gene: -; j_gene: TRBJ1-3; abundance: -; CDR3nt: TGTGCCAGCACCCCTGCGGGGCATGGAAACACCATATATTTT; CDR3aa: CASTPAGHGNTIYF
v_gene: TRBV28; d_gene: TRBD2; j_gene: TRBJ2-1; abundance: few; CDR3nt: TGTGCCAGCAGTTTGGGGACTAGGTACAATGAGCAGTTCTTC; CDR3aa: CASSLGTRYNEQFF
v_gene: TRBV18; d_gene: TRBD2; j_gene: TRBJ2-1; abundance: -; CDR3nt: TGTGCCAGCTCACGGGGGGGCAATGAGCAGTTCTTC; CDR3aa: CASSRGGNEQFF
v_gene: TRBV5-1; d_gene: TRBD2; j_gene: TRBJ2-7; abundance: -; CDR3nt: TGCGCCAGCAGCTTCGGGACTAGCGGGAGTACGGCGTACGAGCAGTACTTC; CDR3aa: CASSFGTSGSTAYEQYF
v_gene: TRBV19; d_gene: TRBD2; j_gene: TRBJ2-3; abundance: few; CDR3nt: TGTGCCAGTAGTCCCATAGCGGGAGGGGCAGATACGCAGTATTTT; CDR3aa: CASSPIAGGADTQYF
v_gene: TRBV5-1; d_gene: TRBD2; j_gene: TRBJ2-1; abundance: once; CDR3nt: TGCGCCAGCAGCCCGGGACTAGCGGAGAACAATGAGCAGTTCTTC; CDR3aa: CASSPGLAENNEQFF
v_gene: TRBV5-1; d_gene: -; j_gene: TRBJ2-7; abundance: -; CDR3nt: TGCGCCAGCGCCTGGGGGCCCCTCTACGAGCAGTACTTC; CDR3aa: CASAWGPLYEQYF
v_gene: TRBV27; d_gene: -; j_gene: TRBJ2-7; abundance: -; CDR3nt: TGTGCCAGCAGCCCGGACTACCCGACGGCCTACGAGCAGTACTTC; CDR3aa: CASSPDYPTAYEQYF
v_gene: TRBV29-1; d_gene: TRBD2; j_gene: TRBJ2-5; abundance: -; CDR3nt: TGCAGCGTTGATTCACTAGCGGGAGGGGTGACCCAGTACTTC; CDR3aa: CSVDSLAGGVTQYF
v_gene: TRBV28; d_gene: -; j_gene: TRBJ1-1; abundance: -; CDR3nt: TGTGCCAGCAGTCTCGGGGGGCCCCCTGAAGCTTTCTTT; CDR3aa: CASSLGGPPEAFF
v_gene: TRBV27; d_gene: -; j_gene: TRBJ1-1; abundance: once; CDR3nt: TGTGCCAGCAGTTTATCACTGGGGACACCGAACACTGAAGCTTTCTTT; CDR3aa: CASSLSLGTPNTEAFF
v_gene: TRBV4-2; d_gene: -; j_gene: TRBJ1-4; abundance: -; CDR3nt: TGTGCCAGCAGCCAAGCAGCAGGTGCCTTTAATGAAAAACTGTTTTTT; CDR3aa: CASSQAAGAFNEKLFF
v_gene: TRBV11-2; d_gene: -; j_gene: TRBJ2-3; abundance: -; CDR3nt: TGTGCCAGCAGCAAGGAGTGGACTAGCACAGATACGCAGTATTTT; CDR3aa: CASSKEWTSTDTQYF
v_gene: TRBV11-1; d_gene: -; j_gene: TRBJ2-7; abundance: -; CDR3nt: TGTGCCAGCAGCTCCCCGGCGGGGGCCGCTTCCTACGAGCAGTACTTC; CDR3aa: CASSSPAGAASYEQYF
v_gene: TRBV15; d_gene: -; j_gene: TRBJ1-4; abundance: -; CDR3nt: TGTGCCACCAGCAGAGGGGCCTTAGGCGAAAAACTGTTTTTT; CDR3aa: CATSRGALGEKLFF
v_gene: TRBV6-6; d_gene: TRBD2; j_gene: TRBJ2-7; abundance: -; CDR3nt: TGTGCCAGCAGTTACTCGAGGACTAGCGGTACCTACGAGCAGTACTTC; CDR3aa: CASSYSRTSGTYEQYF
v_gene: TRBV11-1; d_gene: TRBD1; j_gene: TRBJ1-5; abundance: -; CDR3nt: TGTGCCAGCAGCACAACAGGGGGCAATCAGCCCCAGCATTTT; CDR3aa: CASSTTGGNQPQHF
v_gene: TRBV11-1; d_gene: -; j_gene: TRBJ2-2; abundance: -; CDR3nt: TGTGCCAGCAGCACAACCCGCAATCTTTCCACCGGGGAGCTGTTTTTT; CDR3aa: CASSTTRNLSTGELFF
v_gene: TRBV18; d_gene: TRBD1; j_gene: TRBJ2-1; abundance: -; CDR3nt: TGTGCCAGCTCACCGCTGGGACAGGGGTACAATGAGCAGTTCTTC; CDR3aa: CASSPLGQGYNEQFF
v_gene: TRBV7-9; d_gene: TRBD1; j_gene: TRBJ1-1; abundance: few; CDR3nt: TGTGCCAGCAGCTTAGCTATCGGGACAGGAGACACTGAAGCTTTCTTT; CDR3aa: CASSLAIGTGDTEAFF
v_gene: TRBV15; d_gene: -; j_gene: TRBJ2-2; abundance: -; CDR3nt: TGTGCCACCAGACAGGGCCCGAACACCGGGGAGCTGTTTTTT; CDR3aa: CATRQGPNTGELFF
v_gene: TRBV11-1; d_gene: TRBD2; j_gene: TRBJ2-7; abundance: -; CDR3nt: TGTGCCAGCAGCCCGGGACTAGCGGGCCCCTACGAGCAGTACTTC; CDR3aa: CASSPGLAGPYEQYF
v_gene: TRBV18; d_gene: -; j_gene: TRBJ1-2; abundance: -; CDR3nt: TGTGCCAGCTCACCCCAGGAAAATCGCTATGGCTACACCTTC; CDR3aa: CASSPQENRYGYTF
v_gene: TRBV27; d_gene: -; j_gene: TRBJ1-2; abundance: -; CDR3nt: TGTGCCACCGCAGCTCGGGAGGGCTATGGCTACACCTTC; CDR3aa: CATAAREGYGYTF
v_gene: TRBV10-3; d_gene: -; j_gene: TRBJ2-7; abundance: -; CDR3nt: TGTGCCATCAGTGATGGTGGAGGCTCCTACGAGCAGTACTTC; CDR3aa: CAISDGGGSYEQYF
v_gene: TRBV7-2; d_gene: TRBD1; j_gene: TRBJ2-1; abundance: -; CDR3nt: TGTGCCAGCAGCTTCCCGGGACAGGGATCCCGTTCCTACAATGAGCAGTTCTTC; CDR3aa: CASSFPGQGSRSYNEQFF
v_gene: TRBV15; d_gene: -; j_gene: TRBJ2-5; abundance: -; CDR3nt: TGTGCCACCAGCAGAGAAAAGGCGGGGCAAGAGACCCAGTACTTC; CDR3aa: CATSREKAGQETQYF
v_gene: TRBV6-5; d_gene: -; j_gene: TRBJ1-5; abundance: -; CDR3nt: TGTGCCAGCAGATGGGCCCCCAATCAGCCCCAGCATTTT; CDR3aa: CASRWAPNQPQHF
v_gene: TRBV7-2; d_gene: -; j_gene: TRBJ2-7; abundance: -; CDR3nt: TGTGCCAGCACCCTGACTAGGGACTACGAGCAGTACTTC; CDR3aa: CASTLTRDYEQYF
v_gene: TRBV5-5; d_gene: -; j_gene: TRBJ2-1; abundance: -; CDR3nt: TGTGCCAGCAGCTTTGGTATAGTGGTGGATGAGCAGTTCTTC; CDR3aa: CASSFGIVVDEQFF
v_gene: TRBV5-1; d_gene: TRBD1; j_gene: TRBJ2-7; abundance: -; CDR3nt: TGCGCCAGCAGTTTTAGCGGGACAGGGGAAGAGCAGTACTTC; CDR3aa: CASSFSGTGEEQYF
v_gene: TRBV27; d_gene: TRBD1; j_gene: TRBJ1-4; abundance: -; CDR3nt: TGTGCCAGCAGTTCCCCTCGGGACAGGGGGGTCGAAAAACTGTTTTTT; CDR3aa: CASSSPRDRGVEKLFF
v_gene: TRBV2; d_gene: -; j_gene: TRBJ1-2; abundance: -; CDR3nt: TGTGCCAGCAGTGTATCGGCAGGGAAAGGCTACACCTTC; CDR3aa: CASSVSAGKGYTF
v_gene: TRBV2; d_gene: -; j_gene: TRBJ2-3; abundance: -; CDR3nt: TGTGCCAGCAGTGAGGGCGCAGATACGCAGTATTTT; CDR3aa: CASSEGADTQYF
v_gene: TRBV21-1; d_gene: -; j_gene: TRBJ2-7; abundance: -; CDR3nt: TGTGCCAGCAGCAAAATCCTCCCGCCCGGGGACGAGCAGTACTTC; CDR3aa: CASSKILPPGDEQYF
v_gene: TRBV2; d_gene: -; j_gene: TRBJ2-1; abundance: -; CDR3nt: TGTGCCAGCAGTCCCCCGACTAGAGTCAATGAGCAGTTCTTC; CDR3aa: CASSPPTRVNEQFF
v_gene: TRBV28; d_gene: -; j_gene: TRBJ1-2; abundance: -; CDR3nt: TGTGCCAGCAGTTTCGGGAGGCCTACCTCCTATGGCTACACCTTC; CDR3aa: CASSFGRPTSYGYTF
v_gene: TRBV6-6; d_gene: -; j_gene: TRBJ1-4; abundance: -; CDR3nt: TGTGCCAGCAGTTACGATGGGGCGAAGGAAAAACTGTTTTTT; CDR3aa: CASSYDGAKEKLFF
v_gene: TRBV7-9; d_gene: -; j_gene: TRBJ2-3; abundance: -; CDR3nt: TGTGTCAGCAGCTTAGCGCGTGTTTATACGCAGTATTTT; CDR3aa: CVSSLARVYTQYF
v_gene: TRBV10-3; d_gene: -; j_gene: TRBJ2-7; abundance: -; CDR3nt: TGTGCCATCCGGGGGTCAGCGACCTACGAGCAGTACTTC; CDR3aa: CAIRGSATYEQYF
v_gene: TRBV27; d_gene: -; j_gene: TRBJ2-3; abundance: -; CDR3nt: TGTGCCAGCAGTTTATATACACAGTCCACAGATACGCAGTATTTT; CDR3aa: CASSLYTQSTDTQYF
v_gene: TRBV23-1; d_gene: -; j_gene: TRBJ2-3; abundance: -; CDR3nt: TGCGCCAGCAGTCGAGGGGGAGCGGGCACAGATACGCAGTATTTT; CDR3aa: CASSRGGAGTDTQYF
v_gene: TRBV4-1; d_gene: TRBD1; j_gene: TRBJ1-2; abundance: -; CDR3nt: TGCGCCAGCAGCCCTCCACGGACAGGGGTTAACTATGGCTACACCTTC; CDR3aa: CASSPPRTGVNYGYTF
v_gene: TRBV6-1; d_gene: -; j_gene: TRBJ1-4; abundance: -; CDR3nt: TGTGCCAGCAGTGAGGGGGGGACTAATGAAAAACTGTTTTTT; CDR3aa: CASSEGGTNEKLFF
v_gene: TRBV18; d_gene: TRBD1; j_gene: TRBJ2-3; abundance: -; CDR3nt: TGTGCCAGCTCACCGGACAGGGGTTCAGATACGCAGTATTTT; CDR3aa: CASSPDRGSDTQYF